This T cell receptor (beta chain) is drawn from a study of T cell responses to AZD1222 COVID-19 vaccine. Overall study results and limits: The donor cohort was predominantly white British with a female majority, and clonal diversity may have been underestimated. Following two doses of AZD1222, Spike-specific TCR breadth and depth rose.

The CDR3 length is 15 residues. Germline V gene data show CDR1 as SGHVS and CDR2 as FQNEAQ. Sequencing was performed with immunoSEQ multiplex PCR; in TCRdb, only in-frame clones are kept and a portion is missing. The sample carries about 120,000 clones, approximately 86% recorded once. In regard to this clone: Its antigen is still unknown. Relative to the germline gene, one junction end is altered; a read error may explain this.

Specimen: peripheral blood, collected on day 0 of AZD1222 vaccination. The receptor's source is an adult in good health. This chain connects TRBV7-8 to TRBJ1-2; D is unclear. The CDR3 loop is CASSIAGSANYGYTF. The CDR3 DNA reads as TGTGCCAGCAGCATAGCGGGGTCAGCGAACTATGGCTACACCTTC.